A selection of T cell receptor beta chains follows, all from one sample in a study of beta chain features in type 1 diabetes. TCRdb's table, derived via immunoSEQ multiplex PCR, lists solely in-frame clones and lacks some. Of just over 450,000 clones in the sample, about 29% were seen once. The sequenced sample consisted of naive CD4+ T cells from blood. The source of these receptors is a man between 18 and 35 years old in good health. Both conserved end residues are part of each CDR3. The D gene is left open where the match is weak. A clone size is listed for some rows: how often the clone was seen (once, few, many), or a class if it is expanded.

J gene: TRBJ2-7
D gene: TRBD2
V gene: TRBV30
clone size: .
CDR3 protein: CAWSPRGDEQYF
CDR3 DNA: TGTGCCTGGAGCCCTCGGGGGGACGAGCAGTACTTC

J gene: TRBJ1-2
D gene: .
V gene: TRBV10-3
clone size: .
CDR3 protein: CAISPTVMRGYTF
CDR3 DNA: TGTGCCATCAGTCCGACAGTGATGAGGGGCTACACCTTC

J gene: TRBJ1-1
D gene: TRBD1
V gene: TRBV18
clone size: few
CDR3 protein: CASSLGQGAQTEAFF
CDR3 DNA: TGTGCCAGCTCACTCGGACAGGGGGCGCAGACTGAAGCTTTCTTT

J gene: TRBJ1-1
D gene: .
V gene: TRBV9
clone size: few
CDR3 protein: CASSVELGTEAFF
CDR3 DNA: TGTGCCAGCAGCGTAGAGTTAGGCACTGAAGCTTTCTTT

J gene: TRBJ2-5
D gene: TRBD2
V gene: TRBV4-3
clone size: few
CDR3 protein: CASSQEISGRASETQYF
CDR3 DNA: TGCGCCAGCAGCCAAGAGATCAGCGGGAGGGCCTCTGAGACCCAGTACTTC

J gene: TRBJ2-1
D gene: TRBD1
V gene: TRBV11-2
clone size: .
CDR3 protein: CASRTGGHEQFF
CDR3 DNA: TGTGCCAGCAGAACAGGGGGCCATGAGCAGTTCTTC

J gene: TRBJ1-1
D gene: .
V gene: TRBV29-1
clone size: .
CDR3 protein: CSVGEENTEAFF
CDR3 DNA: TGCAGCGTGGGGGAGGAAAACACTGAAGCTTTCTTT

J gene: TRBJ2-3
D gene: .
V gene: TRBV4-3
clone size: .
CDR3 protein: CASRTGDTQYF
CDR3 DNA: TGCGCCAGCAGGACAGGAGATACGCAGTATTTT

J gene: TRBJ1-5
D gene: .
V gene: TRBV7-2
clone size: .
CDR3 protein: CASSLGGEPNQPQHF
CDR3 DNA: TGTGCCAGCAGCTTAGGGGGAGAGCCAAATCAGCCCCAGCATTTT

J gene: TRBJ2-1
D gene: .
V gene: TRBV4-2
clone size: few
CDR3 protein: CASSQVNRQYNEQFF
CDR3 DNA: TGTGCCAGCAGCCAAGTAAACAGACAGTACAATGAGCAGTTCTTC

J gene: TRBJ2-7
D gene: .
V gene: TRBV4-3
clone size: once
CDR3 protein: CASSQETVYEQYF
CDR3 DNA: TGCGCCAGCAGCCAGGAAACGGTCTACGAGCAGTACTTC

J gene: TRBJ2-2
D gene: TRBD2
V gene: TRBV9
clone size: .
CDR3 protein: CASSRRTSGRPPTGELFF
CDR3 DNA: TGTGCCAGCAGCAGACGAACTAGCGGGAGGCCCCCCACCGGGGAGCTGTTTTTT

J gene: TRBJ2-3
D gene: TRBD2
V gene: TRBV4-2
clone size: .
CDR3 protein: CASSQGTSGSDTQYF
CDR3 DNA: TGTGCCAGCAGCCAAGGGACTAGCGGGTCAGATACGCAGTATTTT

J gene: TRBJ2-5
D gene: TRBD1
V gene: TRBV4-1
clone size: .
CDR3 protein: CASSQDRTGETQYF
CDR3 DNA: TGCGCCAGCAGCCAAGACCGGACAGGGGAGACCCAGTACTTC

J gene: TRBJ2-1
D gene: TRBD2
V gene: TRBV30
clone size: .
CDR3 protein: CAWSVAASGRHNEQFF
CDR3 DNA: TGTGCCTGGAGTGTAGCGGCTAGCGGGAGACACAATGAGCAGTTCTTC

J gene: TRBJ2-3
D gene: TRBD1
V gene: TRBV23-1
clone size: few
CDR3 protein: CASSPGQGTDTQYF
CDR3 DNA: TGCGCCAGCAGTCCGGGACAGGGGACAGATACGCAGTATTTT

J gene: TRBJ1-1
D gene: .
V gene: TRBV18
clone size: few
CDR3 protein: CASSPSQGNTEAFF
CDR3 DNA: TGTGCCAGCTCACCTTCACAGGGGAACACTGAAGCTTTCTTT

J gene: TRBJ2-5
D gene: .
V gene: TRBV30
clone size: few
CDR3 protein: CAWSLDRYQETQYF
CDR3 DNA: TGTGCCTGGAGTCTCGATCGCTACCAAGAGACCCAGTACTTC

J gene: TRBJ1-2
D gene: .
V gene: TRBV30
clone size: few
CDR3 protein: CAWSANYGYTF
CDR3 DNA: TGTGCCTGGTCGGCTAACTATGGCTACACCTTC

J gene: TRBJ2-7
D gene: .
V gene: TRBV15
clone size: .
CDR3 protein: CATSRDRPSAQYF
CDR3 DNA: TGTGCCACCAGCAGAGATCGGCCTAGCGCGCAGTACTTC

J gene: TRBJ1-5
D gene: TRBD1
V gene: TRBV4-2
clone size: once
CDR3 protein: CASSQDVLAPGGQPQHF
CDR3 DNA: TGTGCCAGCAGCCAAGATGTGCTGGCTCCAGGGGGGCAGCCCCAGCATTTT

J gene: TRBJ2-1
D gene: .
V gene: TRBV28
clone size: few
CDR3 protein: CASSLLLQEQFF
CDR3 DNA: TGTGCCAGCAGTTTACTGCTACAGGAGCAGTTCTTC

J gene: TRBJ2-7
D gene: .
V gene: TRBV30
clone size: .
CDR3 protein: CAWGPPGFRYF
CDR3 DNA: TGTGCCTGGGGCCCTCCGGGATTCAGGTACTTC

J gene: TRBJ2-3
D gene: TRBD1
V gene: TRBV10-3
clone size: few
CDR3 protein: CAISESGQGADTQYF
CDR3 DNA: TGTGCCATCAGTGAGTCGGGACAGGGGGCAGATACGCAGTATTTT

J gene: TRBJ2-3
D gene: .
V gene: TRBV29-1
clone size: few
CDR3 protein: CSVALDPRDTQYF
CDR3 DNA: TGCAGCGTTGCCCTAGACCCGAGGGATACGCAGTATTTT

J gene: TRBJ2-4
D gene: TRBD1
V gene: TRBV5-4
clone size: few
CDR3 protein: CASSLGQGTKNIQYF
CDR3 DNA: TGTGCCAGCAGCTTGGGACAGGGGACCAAAAACATTCAGTACTTC

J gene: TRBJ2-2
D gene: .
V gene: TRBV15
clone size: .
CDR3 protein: CATSRLYVNTGELFF
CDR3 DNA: TGTGCCACCAGCAGACTGTATGTGAACACCGGGGAGCTGTTTTTT

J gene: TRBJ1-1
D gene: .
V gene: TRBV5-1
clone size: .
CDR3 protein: CASSDNPDSEAFF
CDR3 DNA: TGCGCCAGCAGCGACAATCCCGACAGCGAAGCTTTCTTT

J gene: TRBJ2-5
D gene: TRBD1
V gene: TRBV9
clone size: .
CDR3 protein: CASSAGQGPGETQYF
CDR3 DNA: TGTGCCAGCAGCGCGGGACAGGGTCCTGGAGAGACCCAGTACTTC

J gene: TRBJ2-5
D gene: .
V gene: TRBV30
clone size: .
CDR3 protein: CAWSLRYTVAQYF
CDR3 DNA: TGTGCCTGGAGTCTCCGGTACACGGTGGCCCAGTACTTC

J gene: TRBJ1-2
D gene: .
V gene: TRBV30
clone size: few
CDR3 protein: CAWSVRTDYGYTF
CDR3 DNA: TGTGCCTGGAGTGTACGGACCGACTATGGCTACACCTTC

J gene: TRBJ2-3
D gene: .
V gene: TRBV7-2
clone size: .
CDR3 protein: CASSLAWADTQYF
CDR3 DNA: TGTGCCAGCAGCTTAGCGTGGGCAGATACGCAGTATTTT

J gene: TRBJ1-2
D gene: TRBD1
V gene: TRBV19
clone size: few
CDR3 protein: CASSIQGAYGYTF
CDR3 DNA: TGTGCCAGTAGTATCCAGGGGGCGTATGGCTACACCTTC

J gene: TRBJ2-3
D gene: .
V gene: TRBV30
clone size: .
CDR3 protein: CAWSVKDPGGTDTQYF
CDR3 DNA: TGTGCCTGGAGTGTAAAGGACCCAGGGGGCACAGATACGCAGTATTTT